This T cell receptor beta chain was found in a study of blood T cell repertoires in COVID-19. Study-level background: From T cells, B-cell-depleted T cells, or PBMCs came the material, which was cDNA or gDNA.

V shed 4 bases and J 6 bases; nucleotides not matched to a gene: 7. The CDR3 covers 15 residues. Germline CDR1 reads SGHRS; CDR2 reads YFSETQ. Methods used by the authors: Reference gene primer amplification in the assay estimated nucleated cell counts. The table came from immunoSEQ multiplex PCR; TCRdb's copy has only in-frame clones and leaves some out. For V, J and clone size, that table is used; D and trimming come from the DNA. The sample shows 130,000 to 150,000 clones, approximately 81% of them seen only once. Sequencing was carried out using peripheral blood. The source of this sequence is a human donor in a cohort sampled during active COVID-19. The chain uses TRBV5-1 and TRBJ1-2, with 12 bases fitting TRBD1. Here the CDR3 DNA reads TGCGCCAGCAGCCGATCCGGGACAGGGGGCGATGGCTACACCTTC. It yields the protein CASSRSGTGGDGYTF. Complete variable domain (other parts from reference TRBV5-1 and TRBJ1-2): KAGVTQTPRYLIKTRGQQVTLSCSPISGHRSVSWYQQTPGQGLQFLFEYFSETQRNKGNFPGRFSGRQFSNSRSEMNVSTLELGDSALYLCASSRSGTGGDGYTFGSGTRLTVV.